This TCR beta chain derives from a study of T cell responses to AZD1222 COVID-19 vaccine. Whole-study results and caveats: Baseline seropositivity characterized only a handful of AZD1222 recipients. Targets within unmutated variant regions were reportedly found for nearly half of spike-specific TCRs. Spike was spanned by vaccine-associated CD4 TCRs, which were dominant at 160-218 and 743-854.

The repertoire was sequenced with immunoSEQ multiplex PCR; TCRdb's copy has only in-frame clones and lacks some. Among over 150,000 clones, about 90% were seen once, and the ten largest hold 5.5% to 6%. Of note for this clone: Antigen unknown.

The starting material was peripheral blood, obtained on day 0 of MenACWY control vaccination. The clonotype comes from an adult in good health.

CDR3 DNA sequence: TGTGCCAGCAGCTTAGCTCCCGGGACAGAGAATTCACCCCTCCACTTT. It specifies CASSLAPGTENSPLHF. The chain employs TRBV7-9 and TRBJ1-6; 7 bases map to TRBD1. J gave up 7 bases and V 0 bases, and 6 bases lay outside the gene matches. This CDR3 region has 16 residues. The germline V gene encodes CDR1 SEHNR and CDR2 FQNEAQ (reference sequence). Full variable domain (rest looked up from reference TRBV7-9 and TRBJ1-6): DTGVSQNPRHKITKRGQNVTFRCDPISEHNRLYWYRQTLGQGPEFLTYFQNEAQLEKSRLLSDRFSAERPKGSFSTLEIQRTEQGDSAMYLCASSLAPGTENSPLHFGNGTRLTVT.